One and the same sample provided the 32 T cell receptor beta chains below, sequenced in a study of long-term antiretroviral therapy in people with HIV. At the survey level, the v3.0 immunoSEQ assay was run. Using immunoSEQ multiplex PCR, the repertoire was profiled, and TCRdb retains in-frame clones only, with some absent. The data show under 35,000 clones, 87% seen once. Sequencing was performed on unsorted PBMCs, taken 1.1 years after starting antiretroviral therapy. Receptor source: a man aged 18 to 29 with HIV.

The chain uses TRBV9 and TRBJ2-3; TRBD2 is a possible D gene (6 bases). There are 14 residues in the CDR3. Germline V gene lookup returns CDR1 SGDLS and CDR2 YYNGEE. V was cut by 0 bases and J by 3 bases, with 8 bases left in between. The CDR3 loop reads CASSVDGSTDTQYF. The CDR3 region has the DNA TGTGCCAGCAGCGTAGACGGGAGTACAGATACGCAGTATTTT.

The chain recombines TRBV5-1 with TRBJ1-3; D is unclear. Germline CDR1 and CDR2: SGHRS and YFSETQ. Trimming took 0 bases from V and 9 from J, leaving 16 bases between them. This CDR3 spans 15 amino acids. CDR3 nucleotide sequence: TGCGCCAGCAGCTTGGGGCTGGGGAGCGTGAGCACCATATATTTT. Translation: CASSLGLGSVSTIYF. The whole variable domain, remainder taken from reference TRBV5-1 and TRBJ1-3, is KAGVTQTPRYLIKTRGQQVTLSCSPISGHRSVSWYQQTPGQGLQFLFEYFSETQRNKGNFPGRFSGRQFSNSRSEMNVSTLELGDSALYLCASSLGLGSVSTIYFGEGSWLTVV.

V is TRBV21-1 and J is TRBJ1-2; the D segment call TRBD1 is taken from the table without a DNA check. TRBV21-1 is recorded as a pseudogene. CDR3 size: 15 residues. The CDR3 coding sequence is TGTGCCAGCAGCACCCGGACAGGGTCACGACATGGCTACACCTTC. Translating gives CASSTRTGSRHGYTF.

The chain couples TRBV4-1 to TRBJ2-3; 15 nucleotides match TRBD2. Germline CDR1 MGHRA, CDR2 YSYEKL. The CDR3 totals 16 residues. V shed 3 bases and J 6 bases; nucleotides not matched to a gene: 4. In DNA, the CDR3 is TGCGCCAGCAGCCATCCCGGACTAGCGGGGGGGGATACGCAGTATTTT. Translated: CASSHPGLAGGDTQYF.

This rearrangement joins TRBV5-1 to TRBJ2-1; the match to TRBD2 covers 9 bases. The CDR3 length is 14 residues. CDR1 and CDR2 (germline): SGHRS, YFSETQ. J lost 5 bases, V lost 0 bases, and 0 bases had no gene match. This chain's CDR3 is CASSLGLADNEQFF. In DNA, the CDR3 is TGCGCCAGCAGCTTGGGACTAGCGGACAATGAGCAGTTCTTC.

This rearrangement joins TRBV6-5 to TRBJ2-3; D unclear. From germline, CDR1 is MNHEY and CDR2 SVGAGI. V was trimmed by 4 bases and J by 4 bases, leaving 9 bases between them. The length of the CDR3 is 13 residues. The CDR3 nucleotides are TGTGCCAGCAGTTCCCATCGGCCAGATACGCAGTATTTT. Amino acids: CASSSHRPDTQYF.

This clone was counted only a few times. The chain combines TRBV6-1 with TRBJ2-7; 8 positions match TRBD2. This CDR3 has 15 residues. J was trimmed by 4 bases and V by 2 bases; bases with no gene match: 7. The V gene's germline CDR1 is MNHNS and CDR2 SASEGT. The chain's CDR3 is CASSEYGGAVYEQYF. CDR3 DNA sequence: TGTGCCAGCAGTGAATACGGGGGGGCAGTGTACGAGCAGTACTTC.

This rearrangement joins TRBV19 to TRBJ2-3; 12 positions agree with TRBD2. The CDR3 is made up of 20 amino acids. V shed 1 base and J 2 bases; nucleotides not matched to a gene: 13. Germline loops: CDR1 LNHDA, CDR2 SQIVND (reference sequence). Written as DNA, the CDR3 is TGTGCCAGTAGTATAGGCTTGGAGCTAGCGGGAGGGCCCATCACAGATACGCAGTATTTT. Its translation: CASSIGLELAGGPITDTQYF. Filled out from reference TRBV19 and TRBJ2-3, the complete variable domain reads DGGITQSPKYLFRKEGQNVTLSCEQNLNHDAMYWYRQDPGQGLRLIYYSQIVNDFQKGDIAEGYSVSREKKESFPLTVTSAQKNPTAFYLCASSIGLELAGGPITDTQYFGPGTRLTVL.

This chain connects TRBV7-9 to TRBJ1-2; no reliable D call. The CDR3 loop spans 13 amino acids. Deletions cut 0 bases from V and 2 bases from J, with 4 bases between. From germline, CDR1 is SEHNR and CDR2 FQNEAQ (reference sequence). CDR3 sequence (DNA): TGTGCCAGCAGCTTAGCCATCAACTATGGCTACACCTTC. This encodes CASSLAINYGYTF.

V is TRBV18 and J is TRBJ1-6; D remains ambiguous. The CDR3 totals 16 residues. With 3 bases removed from V and 6 bases from J, the gap between germline ends came to 15 bases. The germline CDR1 and CDR2 sequences are KGHSH and LQKENI. This CDR3 reads CASSPSGYPGNSPLHF. For the CDR3, the DNA is TGTGCCAGCTCACCGTCGGGGTATCCCGGTAATTCACCCCTCCACTTT.

The genes are TRBV7-3 and TRBJ2-1; D not resolved. The V end was cut by 2 bases, the J end by 7 bases, with 12 bases between. CDR1 and CDR2 from the germline V gene are SGHTA and FQGTGA. CDR3 length equals 14 residues. The CDR3: CASSLHSKGNEQFF. The CDR3 nucleotides are TGTGCCAGCAGCTTACACAGTAAAGGAAATGAGCAGTTCTTC.

The CDR3 bases are TGTGCCAGTAGTGCAGGACAGGGAGAATACGAGCAGTACTTC. It yields the protein CASSAGQGEYEQYF. V is TRBV19 and J is TRBJ2-7, with 8 bases identical to TRBD1. With 5 bases clipped from V and 4 bases from J, the junction kept 7 bases outside the gene matches. The CDR3 sequence is 14 residues long. Germline V gene lookup returns CDR1 LNHDA and CDR2 SQIVND (reference sequence).

Here the CDR3 DNA reads TGTGCCAGCCTCTTAGTGCGGGACAGGAAAGAGACCCAGTACTTC. Encoded protein: CASLLVRDRKETQYF. This chain joins TRBV2 and TRBJ2-5, with TRBD1 matching over 8 bases. CDR1 and CDR2 (germline): SNHLY, FYNNEI. Trimming at V came to 8 bases and at J to 3 bases, leaving 11 bases not matched to a gene. This CDR3 comprises 15 residues.

V usage is TRBV29-1 and J usage is TRBJ2-7; 10 bases line up with TRBD1. Germline assignment: CDR1 SQVTM and CDR2 ANQGSEA. The CDR3 covers 15 residues. J was trimmed by 2 bases and V by 6 bases; bases with no gene match: 10. CDR3 residues: CSVPRGTGETYEQYF. The CDR3 DNA reads TGCAGCGTGCCCCGCGGGACAGGGGAAACCTACGAGCAGTACTTC.

J is TRBJ2-5 and V is TRBV5-1, with TRBD2 identical over 7 bases. CDR3 length: 15 residues. Per the germline V gene, CDR1 is SGHRS and CDR2 is YFSETQ. Trimming cost V 4 bases and J 5 bases; bases outside gene matches: 11. As DNA, the CDR3 is TGCGCCAGCAGCCCAGACGTGGGAGGGGACGAGACCCAGTACTTC. It specifies CASSPDVGGDETQYF. Supplemented by reference TRBV5-1 and TRBJ2-5, the full variable domain reads KAGVTQTPRYLIKTRGQQVTLSCSPISGHRSVSWYQQTPGQGLQFLFEYFSETQRNKGNFPGRFSGRQFSNSRSEMNVSTLELGDSALYLCASSPDVGGDETQYFGPGTRLLVL.

V gene TRBV13 combines with J gene TRBJ2-4; possible D gene TRBD1, 5 bases. Germline values: CDR1 PRHDT, CDR2 FYEKMQ (reference sequence). This CDR3 spans 16 amino acids. V was clipped by 0 bases and J by 5 bases, with 14 bases between them. The CDR3 DNA reads as TGTGCCAGCAGCTTAGGCCAGGGAAGGGGCCAAAACATTCAGTACTTC. Its protein is CASSLGQGRGQNIQYF. Variable domain in full (rest from reference TRBV13 and TRBJ2-4): AAGVIQSPRHLIKEKRETATLKCYPIPRHDTVYWYQQGPGQDPQFLISFYEKMQSDKGSIPDRFSAQQFSDYHSELNMSSLELGDSALYFCASSLGQGRGQNIQYFGAGTRLSVL.

J is TRBJ2-3 and V is TRBV29-1; D is possibly TRBD2 (5 bases). The V end was cut by 2 bases, the J end by 0 bases, with 9 bases between. Per germline, CDR1 SQVTM and CDR2 ANQGSEA. The CDR3 is 14 residues long. The CDR3 nucleotides are TGCAGCGTTGAACGACTACTCAGCACAGATACGCAGTATTTT. This gives the protein CSVERLLSTDTQYF.

This chain uses TRBV6-6 with TRBJ1-2, with D perhaps matching TRBD1 (6 bases). Trimming cost V 6 bases and J 9 bases, with 17 bases left between them. Germline V gene sequence: CDR1 MNHNY, CDR2 SVGAGI (reference sequence). The CDR3 covers 13 residues. The DNA of the CDR3 is TGTGCCAGCAGCGACAGGAGTCTAGGGAGCTACACCTTC. This codes for CASSDRSLGSYTF.

The chain joins TRBV6-1 to TRBJ2-2, with 7 bases matching TRBD2. Trimming removed 7 bases from V and 5 bases from J; junction bases left unmatched: 4. The CDR3 spans 13 residues. Germline V gene lookup returns CDR1 MNHNS and CDR2 SASEGT. In DNA, the CDR3 is TGTGCCAGCAAGGTGCGGGGGACCGGGGAGCTGTTTTTT. Translated, it gives CASKVRGTGELFF.

This chain joins TRBV11-2 and TRBJ2-2; D ambiguous. This CDR3 is 15 amino acids long. Trimming stripped 5 bases from V and 3 bases from J, with 13 bases between. The germline V gene has CDR1 SGHAT and CDR2 FQNNGV. CDR3 in amino acids: CASSRPQEHTGELFF. In nucleotides, the CDR3 is TGTGCCAGCAGCCGTCCGCAGGAACACACCGGGGAGCTGTTTTTT.

The chain combines TRBV7-2 with TRBJ2-1; 12 nucleotides line up with TRBD2. Germline values: CDR1 SGHTA, CDR2 FQGNSA. Unmatched junction bases numbered 11, after V lost 2 bases and J lost 3 bases. The CDR3 spans 19 residues. The CDR3 coding sequence is TGTGCCAGCAGCTTAACGGGAGCGCGGGGACTAGCGGGCTACAATGAGCAGTTCTTC. Translating it yields CASSLTGARGLAGYNEQFF. The full variable domain, with the rest looked up from reference TRBV7-2 and TRBJ2-1, is GAGVSQSPSNKVTEKGKDVELRCDPISGHTALYWYRQSLGQGLEFLIYFQGNSAPDKSGLPSDRFSAERTGGSVSTLTIQRTQQEDSAVYLCASSLTGARGLAGYNEQFFGPGTRLTVL.

This chain connects TRBV19 to TRBJ1-2; D ambiguous. Germline V lookup: CDR1 LNHDA, CDR2 SQIVND (reference sequence). This CDR3 is 11 amino acids long. Trimming cost V 6 bases and J 3 bases, with 5 bases left between them. The CDR3 DNA follows: TGTGCCAGTAGCAGATACTATGGCTACACCTTC. It specifies CASSRYYGYTF.

V gene TRBV5-1 combines with J gene TRBJ2-7; TRBD1 or TRBD2 may be the D gene (6 bases each). Looked up from germline, CDR1 is SGHRS and CDR2 is YFSETQ. The CDR3 runs 13 residues. The V and J ends lost 1 base and 7 bases respectively, with 12 bases between them. The CDR3 nucleotides read TGCGCCAGCAGCTTGAACGAGGGGGGAGAGCAGTACTTC. It translates to CASSLNEGGEQYF.

This chain uses TRBV6-1 with TRBJ1-5; D not resolved. The CDR3 has 14 amino acids. V dropped 5 bases and J dropped 5 bases, with 13 bases sitting between them. Germline V CDR1 and CDR2: MNHNS, SASEGT. The CDR3: CASSLWGYDQPQHF. The CDR3 nucleotides read TGTGCCAGCAGTTTATGGGGTTATGATCAGCCCCAGCATTTT.

The rearrangement uses TRBV30 and TRBJ2-5; D not resolved. Germline V CDR1 and CDR2: GTSNPN, SVGIG (reference sequence). Trimming pared 0 bases from V and 0 bases from J, leaving 14 bases between. The CDR3 consists of 16 residues. DNA of the CDR3: TGTGCCTGGAGTGTGTCCCTCTTCCCGTACCAAGAGACCCAGTACTTC. This sequence encodes CAWSVSLFPYQETQYF.

Only a few counts were recorded for this clone. The rearrangement joins TRBV13 to TRBJ1-2; 8 nucleotides align to TRBD1. The germline CDR1 and CDR2 sequences are PRHDT and FYEKMQ (reference sequence). Trimming cost V 5 bases and J 3 bases; bases outside gene matches: 2. This CDR3 contains 13 residues. The CDR3 DNA reads TGTGCCAGCAGCCTACAGGGGGACTATGGCTACACCTTC. It specifies CASSLQGDYGYTF. Using reference TRBV13 and TRBJ1-2 for the parts outside the CDR3, the full variable domain is AAGVIQSPRHLIKEKRETATLKCYPIPRHDTVYWYQQGPGQDPQFLISFYEKMQSDKGSIPDRFSAQQFSDYHSELNMSSLELGDSALYFCASSLQGDYGYTFGSGTRLTVV.

The CDR3 DNA sequence: TGTGCCATCAGTAGGGATATTGGGGAGACCCAGTACTTC. Translating gives CAISRDIGETQYF. The chain couples TRBV10-3 to TRBJ2-5; D remains ambiguous. The CDR3 has 13 residues. From germline, CDR1 is ENHRY and CDR2 SYGVKD. V was trimmed by 5 bases and J by 5 bases, leaving 12 bases between them.

This sequence joins TRBV5-1 and TRBJ1-1; tentatively, D is TRBD1 (6 bases). V was clipped by 4 bases and J by 1 base, with 11 bases between them. The CDR3 covers 14 residues. Germline V gene data show CDR1 as SGHRS and CDR2 as YFSETQ. The chain's CDR3 is CASSLRTANTEAFF. CDR3 nucleotides: TGCGCCAGCAGCCTTCGGACAGCGAACACTGAAGCTTTCTTT.

The chain joins TRBV4-1 to TRBJ2-3; unclear D gene. Germline CDR1 is MGHRA and CDR2 is YSYEKL. CDR3 length: 12 amino acids. V lost 3 bases and J 3 bases, leaving 4 bases between the germline ends. DNA for the CDR3: TGCGCCAGCAGCCAGGTTACAGATACGCAGTATTTT. This encodes CASSQVTDTQYF.

The V call is TRBV28, the J call TRBJ1-4, with 7 bases that match TRBD1. The CDR3 covers 15 residues. Trimming removed 6 bases from V and 12 bases from J; junction bases left unmatched: 16. Germline V CDR1 and CDR2: MDHEN, SYDVKM. This CDR3 is CASSPRGQLNEELFF. DNA of the CDR3: TGTGCCAGCAGCCCCCGGGGACAGTTGAATGAGGAACTGTTTTTT.

This sequence joins TRBV9 and TRBJ2-7; a weak D match, TRBD2 (6 bases). The CDR3 runs 15 residues. The germline CDR1 and CDR2 sequences are SGDLS and YYNGEE. V lost 0 bases to trimming and J lost 4 bases, with 14 bases between them. The CDR3 DNA reads TGTGCCAGCAGCGTAGGACTAGTATGGGCATACGAGCAGTACTTC. Translating it yields CASSVGLVWAYEQYF.

V and J are TRBV5-1 and TRBJ2-5; D not certain. Looked up from germline, CDR1 is SGHRS and CDR2 is YFSETQ. The CDR3 covers 13 residues. V lost 1 base to trimming and J lost 5 bases, with 9 bases between them. CDR3 bases: TGCGCCAGCAGCTTGCGCCCGCGGGAGACCCAGTACTTC. This gives the protein CASSLRPRETQYF.